This passage covers 21 T cell receptor beta chains from one sample sequenced in a study of CD4 T cells in relation to SARS-CoV-2 and coronaviruses. The antigens of these receptors remain unknown. CD4+ T cells from unexposed donors were obtained before the COVID-19 pandemic (2011-2018). The cells were cultured for about 10 days before CD4+ T cells were isolated. The method was immunoSEQ multiplex PCR; TCRdb's version includes in-frame clones alone and lacks a portion of them. The repertoire holds 18,000 or so clones, with almost 75% as singletons. The material sequenced was CD4+ T cells from PBMCs, cultured in vitro. The receptors were gathered from a human donor in good health.

V and J are TRBV29-1 and TRBJ1-2; 9 bases align to TRBD1. This CDR3 comprises 12 residues. Looked up from germline, CDR1 is SQVTM and CDR2 is ANQGSEA. V shed 6 bases and J 7 bases; nucleotides not matched to a gene: 6. CDR3 amino acids: CSVVQGAGGYTF. The CDR3 nucleotides are TGCAGCGTCGTACAGGGGGCTGGTGGCTACACCTTC.

The chain uses TRBV4-2 and TRBJ1-2, with TRBD1 matching over 7 bases. CDR3 length: 17 residues. Germline CDR1 is LGHNA and CDR2 is YNFKEQ. Germline trimming cut 1 base from V and 5 bases from J; bases unmatched to any gene: 13. The CDR3 is CASSQVGRQGASYGYTF. DNA of the CDR3: TGTGCCAGCAGCCAAGTAGGGAGACAGGGAGCAAGTTATGGCTACACCTTC.

The chain is built from TRBV4-1 and TRBJ2-2, with 8 bases fitting TRBD2. V lost 1 base and J lost 4; bases outside the gene matches: 5. The germline V gene has CDR1 MGHRA and CDR2 YSYEKL. The CDR3 is 16 residues long. The CDR3, as DNA: TGCGCCAGCAGCCAAGCAGCGGGACTAGTCACCGGGGAGCTGTTTTTT. It encodes CASSQAAGLVTGELFF.

The chain employs TRBV5-1 and TRBJ2-2, with no clear D. The germline V gene encodes CDR1 SGHRS and CDR2 YFSETQ. This CDR3 spans 15 amino acids. The germline V and J ends were trimmed by 0 bases and 4 bases, with 10 bases remaining between them. The CDR3 bases are TGCGCCAGCAGCTTGGATAGCAACCCCACCGGGGAGCTGTTTTTT. The encoded protein is CASSLDSNPTGELFF.

The chain links TRBV6-5 to TRBJ2-7; 7 bases align to TRBD1. Germline loops: CDR1 MNHEY, CDR2 SVGAGI. This CDR3 comprises 14 residues. V dropped 6 bases and J dropped 1; count of bases not matched to a gene: 6. Here the CDR3 DNA reads TGTGCCAGCAGGCACCCGGGACAGTCCTACGAGCAGTACTTC. Protein sequence: CASRHPGQSYEQYF.

The V gene is TRBV6-5, the J gene TRBJ1-1; TRBD1 might be the D (6 bases). CDR1 and CDR2 (germline): MNHEY, SVGAGI. The CDR3 runs 14 residues. With 2 bases removed from V and 2 bases from J, the gap between germline ends came to 9 bases. The CDR3 spells CASSYAGANTEAFF. The CDR3 DNA follows: TGTGCCAGCAGTTACGCGGGGGCCAACACTGAAGCTTTCTTT.

The CDR3 here is CASSRGRLAGGSSYNEQFF. CDR3 bases: TGCGCCAGCAGCCGGGGCCGGCTAGCGGGGGGCAGCTCCTACAATGAGCAGTTCTTC. This chain links TRBV4-1 with TRBJ2-1; the match to TRBD2 covers 11 bases. The V segment lost 4 bases and the J segment 0 bases; nucleotides outside the gene matches: 11. This CDR3 has 19 residues. From germline, CDR1 is MGHRA and CDR2 YSYEKL.

This chain joins TRBV30 and TRBJ2-7, with a possible D match to TRBD1 (7 bases). This CDR3 is 11 amino acids long. V was shortened by 7 bases and J by 2 bases, with 9 bases between the two germline ends. CDR1 and CDR2 (germline): GTSNPN, SVGIG (reference sequence). Here the CDR3 DNA reads TGTGCCTCCAGGGGGGCCTACGAGCAGTACTTC. Encoded protein: CASRGAYEQYF.

This clone has just one count. This rearrangement joins TRBV7-2 to TRBJ2-3; D possibly uses TRBD1 or TRBD2 (6 bases each). Trimming took 1 base from V and 1 from J, leaving 12 bases between them. Germline V gene data show CDR1 as SGHTA and CDR2 as FQGNSA. CDR3 length equals 16 residues. The CDR3 DNA sequence: TGTGCCAGCAGCTTAGAGGGGGGTTTGGGCACAGATACGCAGTATTTT. Translated, it gives CASSLEGGLGTDTQYF.

The rearrangement joins TRBV20-1 to TRBJ2-7; D remains ambiguous. In germline, CDR1 is DFQATT, CDR2 SNEGSKA (reference sequence). Deletions cut 7 bases from V and 2 bases from J, with 9 bases between. The CDR3 extends over 11 amino acids. The CDR3 DNA is TGCAGTGTCCTAGGCACCTACGAGCAGTACTTC. It yields the protein CSVLGTYEQYF.

This clone was detected only once. This rearrangement joins TRBV18 to TRBJ2-3; possibly TRBD1 or TRBD2 for D (5 bases each). Germline-derived CDR1 and CDR2 are KGHSH and LQKENI. This CDR3 region has 12 residues. V lost 2 bases, J lost 15 bases, and 15 bases lay in between. CDR3 sequence: CASSPIGGEGYF. The CDR3, as DNA: TGTGCCAGCTCACCAATTGGGGGAGAGGGTTATTTT.

V and J are TRBV6-5 and TRBJ2-2, with D possibly being TRBD1 or TRBD2 (5 bases each). Trimming removed 6 bases at V and 8 bases at J, with 7 bases between. This CDR3 contains 11 residues. Germline assignment: CDR1 MNHEY and CDR2 SVGAGI. The CDR3: CASRWGGELFF. The CDR3 nucleotides are TGTGCCAGCAGGTGGGGGGGGGAGCTGTTTTTT.

The chain is built from TRBV9 and TRBJ2-1; a possible D gene is TRBD2 (5 bases). V was shortened by 0 bases and J by 8 bases, with 18 bases between the two germline ends. This CDR3 contains 16 residues. Germline values: CDR1 SGDLS, CDR2 YYNGEE. DNA of the CDR3: TGTGCCAGCAGCGTAGACCCTGGAGGCGTCGCACATGAGCAGTTCTTC. This codes for CASSVDPGGVAHEQFF.

V gene TRBV21-1 combines with J gene TRBJ2-7; the table's D call TRBD1 went unverified against the DNA. TRBV21-1 corresponds to a pseudogene. CDR3 size: 13 residues. The CDR3 nucleotides are TGTGCCAGCAGCAAAGGACACTCCTACGAGCAGTACTTC. As protein: CASSKGHSYEQYF.

This clone has only a few counts. The rearrangement uses TRBV6-2 or TRBV6-3 and TRBJ2-7; possibly TRBD2 for D (6 bases). Germline V gene data show CDR1 as MNHEY and CDR2 as SVGEGT. CDR3 length: 15 amino acids. V lost 2 bases, J lost 0 bases, and 11 bases lay in between. CDR3 nucleotide sequence: TGTGCCAGCAGTTACGCGGGACTTGCCTCCTACGAGCAGTACTTC. Translation gives CASSYAGLASYEQYF.

The chain combines TRBV10-1 with TRBJ2-7, with 7 bases fitting TRBD1. The CDR3 loop spans 14 amino acids. The junction had 7 bases not matched to a gene; V was cut back by 6 bases and J by 2 bases. The germline V gene has CDR1 WNHNN and CDR2 SYGVQD (reference sequence). CDR3 loop: CASSSGTVPYEQYF. Written as DNA, the CDR3 is TGCGCCAGCAGCTCCGGGACAGTCCCCTACGAGCAGTACTTC.

The chain is built from TRBV28 and TRBJ1-1; the D gene is possibly TRBD1 (6 bases). The V and J ends lost 8 bases and 0 bases respectively, with 19 bases between them. The CDR3 covers 16 residues. Germline CDR1 is MDHEN and CDR2 is SYDVKM. CDR3: CASEFLGGGMNTEAFF. The CDR3, as DNA: TGTGCCAGCGAATTTCTAGGGGGGGGCATGAACACTGAAGCTTTCTTT.

This rearrangement joins TRBV18 to TRBJ2-5; D call uncertain. CDR1 is KGHSH, CDR2 LQKENI, per germline. The V and J ends lost 3 bases and 5 bases respectively, with 10 bases between them. The length of the CDR3 is 13 residues. CDR3 sequence: CASSPSVFETQYF. The CDR3, as DNA: TGTGCCAGCTCACCCTCTGTCTTCGAGACCCAGTACTTC.

This sequence joins TRBV5-1 and TRBJ1-6; 9 positions agree with TRBD1. The CDR3 is 16 amino acids. Germline values: CDR1 SGHRS, CDR2 YFSETQ. Germline trimming cut 5 bases from V and 7 bases from J; bases unmatched to any gene: 10. The CDR3 DNA reads as TGCGCCAGCAGATCTATGGGACAGGGCTCGAATTCACCCCTCCACTTT. It yields the protein CASRSMGQGSNSPLHF.

Only one count was recorded for this clone. The gene calls are TRBV5-1 and TRBJ1-1; TRBD1 matches 7 bases. The germline gives CDR1 SGHRS, CDR2 YFSETQ. Unmatched junction bases numbered 3, after V lost 4 bases and J lost 0 bases. This CDR3 spans 14 amino acids. The CDR3 sequence: CASSGGQVNTEAFF. CDR3 in DNA: TGCGCCAGCAGCGGAGGACAGGTGAACACTGAAGCTTTCTTT.

CDR3 DNA: TGTGCCAGCAGCGTCAGTGGGACATACGCAGCGGGTACGCAGTATTTT. It is translated as CASSVSGTYAAGTQYF. The V gene is TRBV7-8, the J gene TRBJ2-3; D is tentatively TRBD1 or TRBD2 (6 bases each). The CDR3 runs to 16 residues. V was clipped by 5 bases and J by 8 bases, with 23 bases between them. Per the germline V gene, CDR1 is SGHVS and CDR2 is FQNEAQ. Full variable domain (remainder filled in from reference TRBV7-8 and TRBJ2-3): GAGVSQSPRYKVAKRGQDVALRCDPISGHVSLFWYQQALGQGPEFLTYFQNEAQLDKSGLPSDRFFAERPEGSVSTLKIQRTQQEDSAVYLCASSVSGTYAAGTQYFGPGTRLTVL.